This T cell receptor (beta chain) derives from a study of OX40 agonist ivuxolimab in advanced cancers. Here immunoSEQ multiplex PCR was the method, and the copy in TCRdb shows in-frame clones only, minus some. Of about 85,000 clones in the sample, more than 75% were seen once. The sequence derives from an adult with an advanced solid tumor such as melanoma, head and neck, liver or kidney cancer. The sample here was CD4+ or CD8+ T cells sorted from blood, taken in a trial of the OX40 agonist ivuxolimab.

In DNA, the CDR3 is TGTGCCAGCAGCTGGGATGCGGGAGGGAAGGGTGAGCAGTTCTTC. Translating it yields CASSWDAGGKGEQFF. The J gene is TRBJ2-1, the V gene TRBV7-3; 9 bases are shared with TRBD2. J lost 9 bases, V lost 4 bases, and 10 bases had no gene match. CDR1 is SGHTA and CDR2 is FQGTGA in the germline V gene. The CDR3 is 15 residues long.